This T cell receptor (beta chain) emerged from a study of T-cell memory formation after mild COVID-19. Notes on the study in general: Pre-infection memory already had some responding clones, implying cross-reactive memory joined.

The CDR3 loop spans 15 amino acids. V was shortened by 0 bases and J by 0 bases, with 8 bases between the two germline ends. Germline CDR1 and CDR2: LGHDT and YNNKEL (reference sequence). Using its own MiXCR run on the 5' RACE reads, TCRdb lists one record per CDR3 protein. The sample has about 610,000 distinct CDR3 sequences; roughly a sixth are singletons. Note on this clonotype: Its target is not known.

The sequencing sample was made of PBMCs or a T cell subset sorted from them (not recorded which). The chain has TRBV3-1 and TRBJ1-1; no clear D. The receptor was isolated from an adult woman who had mild COVID-19 (a few samples of this study predate the infection). Cell type and time point are not known. The CDR3 spells CASSQDKAVNTEAFF. Written as DNA, the CDR3 is TGTGCCAGCAGCCAAGATAAGGCAGTGAACACTGAAGCTTTCTTT.